This TCR beta chain came from a study of CD8 T cells in Susac syndrome. The authors carried out high-throughput sequencing of TCR beta. They applied it to CD8+ and CD4+ T cells obtained from blood. This clonotype was seen only once. V shed 5 bases and J shed 0 bases, with 5 bases lying between them. Germline V gives CDR1 MGHRA, CDR2 YSYEKL. The CDR3 totals 14 residues. Reverse transcription used roughly 0.45 to 1 ug RNA and random hexamers. MiXCR, run by TCRdb on the immunoSEQ multiplex PCR reads, gives a single entry per CDR3 protein. The sample shows approximately 110,000 distinct CDR3 sequences, 85% to 95% of them seen only once.

This TCR derives from a human donor with multiple sclerosis. The V and J genes are TRBV4-1 and TRBJ2-6; no clear D. What was sequenced was CD8+ T cells from PBMCs. This chain's CDR3 is CASSKISGANVLTF. CDR3 DNA: TGCGCCAGCAGCAAAATCTCTGGGGCCAACGTCCTGACTTTC.